This T cell receptor beta chain was sequenced for a study of beta chain features in type 1 diabetes. cDNA synthesis used the whole RNA isolate, giving expressed TCRB sequences. Profiled with immunoSEQ multiplex PCR; TCRdb holds only in-frame clones, not every one. This sample has about 320,000 clones, with 12% to 15% found just once. Study-level points and caveats: All four CD4+ subsets from Type 1 diabetes patients carried moderately but significantly shorter TCRB CDR3s. PCR may have favored shorter templates equally in patients and controls. Patients' naive, central memory and Treg TCRB repertoires seemed closer to one another than those of healthy donors.

Trimming took off 4 bases at V and 1 base at J, with 8 bases between the two ends. CDR1 is SGHDN and CDR2 is FVKESK in the germline V gene. This CDR3 region has 15 residues. In the case of this clone: The antigen is not known.

Sequences were obtained from central memory CD4+ T cells from blood. The chain employs TRBV14 and TRBJ2-6; D uncertain. The TCR comes from a man aged 25 to 40 in good health. The CDR3, as DNA: TGTGCCAGCAGCCCCAGGAATTCTGGGGCCAACGTCCTGACTTTC. Its translation is CASSPRNSGANVLTF.